Listed below are T cell receptor beta chains from one sample, sequenced in a study of T cell responses to AZD1222 COVID-19 vaccine. Repertoires were generated with immunoSEQ multiplex PCR, while TCRdb's copy carries only in-frame clones and drops some. The sample contains about 120,000 clones, roughly 88% of which appear only once. The source was peripheral blood, collected on day 0 of MenACWY control vaccination. Every receptor here comes from an adult in good health. The CDR3 runs from the conserved cysteine through the conserved F or W. The order of the fields is clone size, CDR3 length, D gene, J gene, V gene, CDR3 DNA, CDR3 protein. D genes are given only for firm matches. Rows give clone size only sometimes, using once, few, many, or a class for an expanded clone.

clone size: once
CDR3 length: 16
D gene: -
J gene: TRBJ2-1
V gene: TRBV5-5
CDR3 DNA: TGTGCCAGCAGCTCCGGTGGGGGCCATCCCTACAATGAGCAGTTCTTC
CDR3 protein: CASSSGGGHPYNEQFF

clone size: -
CDR3 length: 16
D gene: TRBD2
J gene: TRBJ2-2
V gene: TRBV28
CDR3 DNA: TGTGCCAGCAGTAAGTGGCTAGCGGAGAACACCGGGGAGCTGTTTTTT
CDR3 protein: CASSKWLAENTGELFF

clone size: -
CDR3 length: 13
D gene: -
J gene: TRBJ1-5
V gene: TRBV24-1
CDR3 DNA: TGTGCCACGAGGGGGACCACGGATCAGCCCCAGCATTTT
CDR3 protein: CATRGTTDQPQHF

clone size: -
CDR3 length: 13
D gene: -
J gene: TRBJ1-1
V gene: TRBV11-2
CDR3 DNA: TGTGCCAGCTTAGAGGATAGGAACACTGAAGCTTTCTTT
CDR3 protein: CASLEDRNTEAFF

clone size: -
CDR3 length: 13
D gene: -
J gene: TRBJ2-7
V gene: TRBV7-2
CDR3 DNA: TGTGCCAGCAGCCAAGGACACTACTACGAGCAGTACTTC
CDR3 protein: CASSQGHYYEQYF

clone size: -
CDR3 length: 15
D gene: TRBD1
J gene: TRBJ1-1
V gene: TRBV3-1/TRBV3-2
CDR3 DNA: TGTGCCAGCAGCCGATGGGGACAGACGAACACTGAAGCTTTCTTT
CDR3 protein: CASSRWGQTNTEAFF

clone size: many
CDR3 length: 14
D gene: -
J gene: TRBJ2-2
V gene: TRBV11-2
CDR3 DNA: TGTGCCAGCAGCTTGGGGGGTGACGGCGGGGAGCTGTTTTTT
CDR3 protein: CASSLGGDGGELFF

clone size: -
CDR3 length: 16
D gene: TRBD2
J gene: TRBJ2-1
V gene: TRBV10-3
CDR3 DNA: TGTGCCATCAGTGAGCCGGGACTAGCGCGGTACAATGAGCAGTTCTTC
CDR3 protein: CAISEPGLARYNEQFF

clone size: -
CDR3 length: 12
D gene: -
J gene: TRBJ1-2
V gene: TRBV6-5
CDR3 DNA: TGTGCCAGCAGGGCAGAGAACTATGGCTACACCTTC
CDR3 protein: CASRAENYGYTF

clone size: -
CDR3 length: 16
D gene: TRBD1
J gene: TRBJ1-4
V gene: TRBV11-2
CDR3 DNA: TGTGCCAGCAGCTCTACGACGGGACAGGGTGGTGAAAAACTGTTTTTT
CDR3 protein: CASSSTTGQGGEKLFF

clone size: -
CDR3 length: 15
D gene: TRBD1
J gene: TRBJ2-7
V gene: TRBV25-1
CDR3 DNA: TGTGCCAGCAGTGATCCTCAGGGGGTTGTCTACGAGCAGTACTTC
CDR3 protein: CASSDPQGVVYEQYF

clone size: -
CDR3 length: 14
D gene: -
J gene: TRBJ2-4
V gene: TRBV19
CDR3 DNA: TGTGCCAGTACCCTAATACATGGGGAAAACATTCAGTACTTC
CDR3 protein: CASTLIHGENIQYF

clone size: -
CDR3 length: 13
D gene: TRBD1
J gene: TRBJ1-4
V gene: TRBV18
CDR3 DNA: TGTGCCAGCCTACAGGGGCAAGGTGAAAAACTGTTTTTT
CDR3 protein: CASLQGQGEKLFF

clone size: -
CDR3 length: 14
D gene: TRBD2
J gene: TRBJ2-7
V gene: TRBV27
CDR3 DNA: TGTGCCAGCAGTTCTCTAGCGGGAGTTGGCGAGCAGTACTTC
CDR3 protein: CASSSLAGVGEQYF

clone size: -
CDR3 length: 14
D gene: -
J gene: TRBJ2-7
V gene: TRBV28
CDR3 DNA: TGTGCCAGCAGTTCAACCACTATGCCCTACGAGCAGTACTTC
CDR3 protein: CASSSTTMPYEQYF

clone size: -
CDR3 length: 13
D gene: -
J gene: TRBJ1-1
V gene: TRBV9
CDR3 DNA: TGTGCCAGCAGTAGACAGACGGATACTGAAGCTTTCTTT
CDR3 protein: CASSRQTDTEAFF